The clone carrying this T cell receptor beta chain came up a few times. Time point noted: newly diagnosed GD, antithyroid drugs for less than 3 months. After RNA was extracted from PBMCs, the TCR library was made from it. In this cohort, patients came from an endocrinology department located in Xi'an, China. Germline V gives CDR1 MGHRA, CDR2 YSYEKL. The length of the CDR3 is 15 residues. The V segment lost 1 base and the J segment 4 bases; nucleotides outside the gene matches: 7. The data were taken from a study of regulatory T cells in long-lasting Graves disease. CDR3-region Arm-PCR and iRepertoire HTBI primers produced the TCR beta libraries. MiXCR was run by TCRdb on the multiplex PCR reads, yielding one entry per CDR3 protein. This sample has 500,000 or so distinct CDR3 sequences, with about 17% found just once. The same data also went into a second study, on T cells in Graves' hyperthyroidism and ophthalmopathy. That study adds: A median about 6.5 months before onset, the model predicted ophthalmopathy.

The receptor was derived from a man aged 35-49 years with Graves disease. The chain recombines TRBV4-1 with TRBJ2-7; 7 bases line up with TRBD2. Source: peripheral blood mononuclear cells (PBMCs), taken at new diagnosis, from a patient treated with antithyroid drugs. CDR3 residues: CASSQASGKRYEQYF. CDR3 nucleotides: TGCGCCAGCAGCCAAGCGAGCGGGAAGAGGTACGAGCAGTACTTC.